This T cell receptor beta chain emerged from a study of blood T cell repertoires in COVID-19. The CDR3 has 15 amino acids. The germline CDR1 and CDR2 sequences are MNHEY and SMNVEV (reference sequence). The V gene end was trimmed by 2 bases and the J gene end by 13 bases; junction bases not matched to a gene: 12. The protocol was immunoSEQ multiplex PCR, while the TCRdb copy is restricted to in-frame clones and leaves out a portion. The data contain roughly 380,000 clones, around 85% of them singletons. The sample taken for sequencing was peripheral blood. The chain uses TRBV27 and TRBJ2-5; 11 bases are shared with TRBD2. This clonotype was sampled from a woman between 18 and 29 years old with acute or convalescent COVID-19. The CDR3: CASSLIGISGGATYF. Written as DNA, the CDR3 is TGTGCCAGCAGTTTAATCGGAATTAGCGGGGGGGCGACGTACTTC.